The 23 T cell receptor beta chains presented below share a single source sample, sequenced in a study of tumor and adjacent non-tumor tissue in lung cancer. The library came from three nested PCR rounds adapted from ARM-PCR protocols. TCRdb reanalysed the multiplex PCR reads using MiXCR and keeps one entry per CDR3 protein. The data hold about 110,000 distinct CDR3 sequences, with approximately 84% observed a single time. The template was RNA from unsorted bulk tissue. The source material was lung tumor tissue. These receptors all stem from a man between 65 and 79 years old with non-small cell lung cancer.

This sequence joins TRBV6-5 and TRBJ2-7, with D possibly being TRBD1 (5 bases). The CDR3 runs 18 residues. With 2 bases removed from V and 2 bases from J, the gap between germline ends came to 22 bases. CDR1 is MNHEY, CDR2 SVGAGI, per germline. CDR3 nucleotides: TGTGCCAGCAGTTACATGAGTACAGGACAAGGGGCGACCTACGAGCAGTACTTC. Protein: CASSYMSTGQGATYEQYF.

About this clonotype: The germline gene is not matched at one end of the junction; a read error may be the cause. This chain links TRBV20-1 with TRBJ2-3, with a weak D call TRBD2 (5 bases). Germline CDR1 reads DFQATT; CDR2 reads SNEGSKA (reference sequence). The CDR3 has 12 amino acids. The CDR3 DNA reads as TGCAGTGCTACTAGGGAGTGGGATACGCGGTATTTT. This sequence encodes CSATREWDTRYF.

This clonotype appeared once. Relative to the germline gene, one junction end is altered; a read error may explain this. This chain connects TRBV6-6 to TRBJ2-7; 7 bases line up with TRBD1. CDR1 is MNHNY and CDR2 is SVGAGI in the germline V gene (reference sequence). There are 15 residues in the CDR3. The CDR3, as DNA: TGTGCCAGCGAACGCCCAGGGGGTGCTTCCTACGAGCTGTACTTC. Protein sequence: CASERPGGASYELYF.

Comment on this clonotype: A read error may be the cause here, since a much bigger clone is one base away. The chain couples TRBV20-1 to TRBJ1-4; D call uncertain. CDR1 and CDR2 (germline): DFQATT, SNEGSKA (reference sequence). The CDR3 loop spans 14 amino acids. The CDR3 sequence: CNAVSSRVGEKLFF. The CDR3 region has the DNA TGCAATGCTGTCTCATCTAGGGTTGGTGAAAAACTGTTTTTT.

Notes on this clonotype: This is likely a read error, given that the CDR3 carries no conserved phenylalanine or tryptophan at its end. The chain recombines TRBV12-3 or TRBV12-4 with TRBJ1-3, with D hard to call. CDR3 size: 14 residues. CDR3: CVSTYGDLVNTIYS. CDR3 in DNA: TGTGTCAGCACCTACGGAGACCTTGTAAACACCATATATTCT.

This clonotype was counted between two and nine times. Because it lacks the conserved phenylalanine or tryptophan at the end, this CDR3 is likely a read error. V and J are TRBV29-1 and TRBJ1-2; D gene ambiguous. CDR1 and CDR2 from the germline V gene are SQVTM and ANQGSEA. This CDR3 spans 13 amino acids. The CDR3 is CSVLQTEAYGYTL. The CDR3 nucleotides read TGCAGCGTTCTCCAGACGGAAGCCTATGGGTACACCCTC.

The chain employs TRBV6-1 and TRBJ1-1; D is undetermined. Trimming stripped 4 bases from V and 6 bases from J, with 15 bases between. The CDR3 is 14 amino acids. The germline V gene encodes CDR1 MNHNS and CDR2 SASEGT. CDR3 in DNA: TGTGCCAGCAGTGGTCAAGGGTGCGACCCTGAAGCTTTCTTT. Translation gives CASSGQGCDPEAFF.

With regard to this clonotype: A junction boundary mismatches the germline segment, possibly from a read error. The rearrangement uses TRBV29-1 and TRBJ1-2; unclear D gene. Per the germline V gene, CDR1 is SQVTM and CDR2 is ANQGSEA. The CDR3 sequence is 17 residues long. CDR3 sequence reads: CCVEEYFQGHTNYGYTF. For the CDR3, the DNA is TGCTGCGTTGAAGAGTACTTTCAAGGCCATACTAACTATGGCTACACCTTC.

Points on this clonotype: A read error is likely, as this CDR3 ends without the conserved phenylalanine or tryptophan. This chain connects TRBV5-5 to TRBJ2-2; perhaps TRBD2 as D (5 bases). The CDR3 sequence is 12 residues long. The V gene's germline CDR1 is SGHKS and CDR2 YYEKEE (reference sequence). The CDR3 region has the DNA TGTGCCAGCAGCTCCCCGACCGGGAAGCTGTTTTAT. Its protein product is CASSSPTGKLFY.

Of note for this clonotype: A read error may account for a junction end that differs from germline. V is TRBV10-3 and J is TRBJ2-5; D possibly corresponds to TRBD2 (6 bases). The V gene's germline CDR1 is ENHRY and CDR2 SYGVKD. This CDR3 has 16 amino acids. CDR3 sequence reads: CAIRIVRGPLSGSQYF. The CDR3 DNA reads TGCGCCATCAGGATCGTGCGGGGCCCTTTGTCAGGGTCCCAGTACTTC.

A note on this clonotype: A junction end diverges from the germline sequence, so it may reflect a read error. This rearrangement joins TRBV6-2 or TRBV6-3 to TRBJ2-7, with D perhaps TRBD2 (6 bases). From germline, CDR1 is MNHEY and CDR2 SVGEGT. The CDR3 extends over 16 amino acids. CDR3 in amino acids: CTSRNTAGTRGSEQYF. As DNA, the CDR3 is TGTACCAGCAGGAATACTGCCGGAACTCGGGGGAGCGAGCAGTACTTC.

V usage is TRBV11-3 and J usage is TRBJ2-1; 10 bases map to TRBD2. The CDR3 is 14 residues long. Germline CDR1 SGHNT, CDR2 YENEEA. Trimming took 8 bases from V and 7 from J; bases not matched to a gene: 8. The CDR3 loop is CASQRLAGANEQFF. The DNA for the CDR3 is TGTGCCAGCCAGAGGCTAGCGGGAGCTAATGAGCAGTTCTTC.

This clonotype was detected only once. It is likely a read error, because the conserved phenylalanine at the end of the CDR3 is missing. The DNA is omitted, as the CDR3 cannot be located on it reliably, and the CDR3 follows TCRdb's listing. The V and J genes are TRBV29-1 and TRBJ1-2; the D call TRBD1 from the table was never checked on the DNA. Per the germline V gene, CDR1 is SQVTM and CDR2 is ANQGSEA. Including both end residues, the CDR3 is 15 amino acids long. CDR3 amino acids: CSVGSPGHGEYGHTI.

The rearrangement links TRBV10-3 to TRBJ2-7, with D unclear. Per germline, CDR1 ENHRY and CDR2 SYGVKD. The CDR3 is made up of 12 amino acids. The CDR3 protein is CAIGDTTYEQYV. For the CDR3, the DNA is TGTGCCATTGGGGATACGACCTACGAGCAGTACGTA.

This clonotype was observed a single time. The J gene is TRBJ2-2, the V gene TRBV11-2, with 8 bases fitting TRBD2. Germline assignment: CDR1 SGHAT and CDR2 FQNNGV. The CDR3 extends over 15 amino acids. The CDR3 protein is CTGSPLSGGTGELFF. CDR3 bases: TGTACCGGCAGCCCCCTATCGGGGGGGACCGGGGAGCTGTTTTTT.

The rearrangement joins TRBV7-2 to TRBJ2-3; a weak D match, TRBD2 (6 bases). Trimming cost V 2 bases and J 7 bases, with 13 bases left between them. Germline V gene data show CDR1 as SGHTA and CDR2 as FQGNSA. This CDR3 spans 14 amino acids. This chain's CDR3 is CASSLYGEVNTQYF. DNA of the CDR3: TGTGCCAGCAGCTTATACGGGGAGGTAAATACGCAGTATTTT.

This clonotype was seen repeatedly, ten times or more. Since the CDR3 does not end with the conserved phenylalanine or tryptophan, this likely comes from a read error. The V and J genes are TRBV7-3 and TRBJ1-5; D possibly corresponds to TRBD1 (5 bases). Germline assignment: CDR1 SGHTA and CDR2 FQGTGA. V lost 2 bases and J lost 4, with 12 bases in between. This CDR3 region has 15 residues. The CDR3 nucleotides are TGTGCCAGCAGCTTATCGACAGTTAAAAATCAGCCCCAGCATTCT. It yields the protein CASSLSTVKNQPQHS.

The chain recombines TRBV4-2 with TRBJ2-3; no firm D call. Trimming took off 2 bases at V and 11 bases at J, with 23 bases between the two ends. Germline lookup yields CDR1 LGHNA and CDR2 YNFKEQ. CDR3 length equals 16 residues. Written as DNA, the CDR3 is TGTGCCAGCAGCCAACCGACACCCCCTGAGTCAGGTAAGCAGTATTTT. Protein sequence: CASSQPTPPESGKQYF.

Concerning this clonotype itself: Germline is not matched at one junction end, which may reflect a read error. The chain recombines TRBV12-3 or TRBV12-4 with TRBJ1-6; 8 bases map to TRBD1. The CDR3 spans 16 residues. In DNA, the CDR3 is TGTGCCAGCACCTCCGGGTCAGGGGGCTATATTTCACCCCTCCTCTTT. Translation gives CASTSGSGGYISPLLF.

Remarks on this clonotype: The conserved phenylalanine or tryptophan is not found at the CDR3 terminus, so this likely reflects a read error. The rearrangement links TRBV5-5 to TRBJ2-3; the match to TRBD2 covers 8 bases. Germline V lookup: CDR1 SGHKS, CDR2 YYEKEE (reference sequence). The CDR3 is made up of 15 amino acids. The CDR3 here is CASSLDGGAPDMQYI. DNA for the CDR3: TGTGCCAGCAGCTTGGACGGGGGGGCTCCAGATATGCAGTATATT.

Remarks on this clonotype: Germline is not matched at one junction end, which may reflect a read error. CDR3 DNA: TGCGCCAGCAGCCAAGATGGCAGGGTTAACTATGGTTACACCTTC. This gives the protein CASSQDGRVNYGYTF. The chain has TRBV4-1 and TRBJ1-2, with D possibly matching TRBD1 (5 bases). Germline V CDR1 and CDR2: MGHRA, YSYEKL. The CDR3 runs 15 residues.

The DNA of the CDR3 is TGTGCCAGCAGCCCGACAGGGGATACCTATAGTTACACCTTC. Translating it yields CASSPTGDTYSYTF. V gene TRBV11-2 combines with J gene TRBJ1-2, with TRBD1 matching 8 bases. CDR3 length: 14 amino acids. Germline V gives CDR1 SGHAT, CDR2 FQNNGV. V lost 5 bases, J lost 11 bases, and 13 bases stayed unmatched.

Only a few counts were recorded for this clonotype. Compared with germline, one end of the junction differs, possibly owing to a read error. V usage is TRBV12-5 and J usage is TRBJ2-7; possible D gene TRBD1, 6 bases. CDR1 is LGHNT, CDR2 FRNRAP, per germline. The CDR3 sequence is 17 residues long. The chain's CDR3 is CANGLFLSGEGTYEQCF. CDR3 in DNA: TGTGCTAATGGTTTGTTCTTGTCAGGGGAAGGAACCTACGAGCAGTGCTTC.